These 27 T cell receptor beta chains were all obtained from the same sample, sequenced in a study of T-cell reconstitution after alpha-beta-depleted transplantation in children. A TCRbeta library incorporating unique molecular identifiers was prepared. TCRdb used MiXCR to reprocess the PCR reads, holding one entry per CDR3 protein. The data hold about 980,000 distinct CDR3 sequences, with about 29% observed a single time. Sequenced here: PBMCs, mostly from graft donor cells, sampled 360 days after TCRalphabeta/CD19-depleted stem cell transplant. The source of these receptors is a boy under two years old who had a stem cell transplant for SCID, so the T cells may come from the graft donor.

This clonotype was seen only once. This sequence joins TRBV7-9 and TRBJ2-5; TRBD1 might be the D (6 bases). The V end lost 5 bases, the J end lost 5 bases, and 18 bases lay between the germline ends. Germline CDR1 reads SEHNR; CDR2 reads FQNEAQ (reference sequence). CDR3 length: 15 residues. CDR3 DNA sequence: TGTGCCAGCAGCGTTGGGACAAAAGGAAGGGAGACCCAGTACTTC. This sequence encodes CASSVGTKGRETQYF.

V gene TRBV20-1 combines with J gene TRBJ2-1; 12 bases are shared with TRBD2. CDR1 and CDR2 (germline): DFQATT, SNEGSKA (reference sequence). The J segment lost 1 base and the V segment lost 5 bases, leaving 3 bases of the junction unmatched. The CDR3 runs to 15 residues. This CDR3 is CSAGGTSGSYNEQFF. The DNA of the CDR3 is TGCAGTGCTGGGGGGACTAGCGGGTCCTACAATGAGCAGTTCTTC.

Worth noting for this clonotype: A read error may account for a junction end that differs from germline. The rearrangement joins TRBV20-1 to TRBJ2-1; 7 bases line up with TRBD1. Germline lookup yields CDR1 DFQATT and CDR2 SNEGSKA (reference sequence). The CDR3 runs 16 residues. The CDR3 nucleotides are TGCAGTGCTAGACTCCATAAACAGGGGTCCTACAATGAGCGGTTCTTC. This gives the protein CSARLHKQGSYNERFF.

This clonotype was detected a few times. V is TRBV4-1 and J is TRBJ2-3, with TRBD2 identical over 10 bases. After removal of 0 bases from V and 2 bases from J, the junction contained 11 bases not matched to a gene. The V gene's germline CDR1 is MGHRA and CDR2 YSYEKL. This CDR3 is 19 amino acids long. The chain's CDR3 is CASSQEHWLAGAYTDTQYF. The CDR3 nucleotides are TGCGCCAGCAGCCAAGAGCATTGGCTAGCGGGGGCCTACACAGATACGCAGTATTTT.

This rearrangement joins TRBV29-1 to TRBJ2-3; tentative D call: TRBD2 (5 bases). CDR3 size: 14 residues. CDR1 is SQVTM and CDR2 is ANQGSEA in the germline V gene. V lost 0 bases and J lost 4, with 11 bases in between. In DNA, the CDR3 is TGCAGCGTTGAAGATATTTTCGGGGCAGATACGCAGTATTTT. It specifies CSVEDIFGADTQYF.

The chain links TRBV6-5 to TRBJ1-6; no reliable D call. This CDR3 is 14 amino acids long. Germline V lookup: CDR1 MNHEY, CDR2 SVGAGI. Between the trimmed V and J ends, which lost 4 bases and 13 bases, there was a span of 17 bases. The CDR3 here is CASSSSMTGIPLHF. CDR3 bases: TGTGCCAGCAGTTCCTCGATGACCGGTATTCCCCTCCACTTT.

The chain employs TRBV3-1 and TRBJ2-7, with D unresolved. CDR1 is LGHDT and CDR2 is YNNKEL in the germline V gene (reference sequence). This CDR3 has 11 amino acids. Trimming left V 3 bases short and J 7 bases short, with 7 bases between. The DNA of the CDR3 is TGTGCCAGCAGCCAGACGTGGGAGCAGTACTTC. This sequence encodes CASSQTWEQYF.

Many counts were recorded for this clonotype. The gene calls are TRBV5-1 and TRBJ1-1, with no clear D. The CDR3 covers 15 residues. The germline V and J ends were trimmed by 0 bases and 1 base, with 10 bases remaining between them. Germline V gives CDR1 SGHRS, CDR2 YFSETQ. CDR3 DNA: TGCGCCAGCAGCTTGGTACAAGCATCGAACACTGAAGCTTTCTTT. This encodes CASSLVQASNTEAFF.

The chain joins TRBV29-1 to TRBJ1-3, with unresolved D. Looked up from germline, CDR1 is SQVTM and CDR2 is ANQGSEA. The CDR3 length is 13 residues. V was cut by 2 bases and J by 0 bases, with 5 bases left in between. The CDR3 bases are TGCAGCGTTGAATCCCCCTCTGGAAACACCATATATTTT. Its translation: CSVESPSGNTIYF. Supplemented by reference TRBV29-1 and TRBJ1-3, the full variable domain reads SAVISQKPSRDICQRGTSLTIQCQVDSQVTMMFWYRQQPGQSLTLIATANQGSEATYESGFVIDKFPISRPNLTFSTLTVSNMSPEDSSIYLCSVESPSGNTIYFGEGSWLTVV.

Details on this clonotype: The junction and the germline gene differ at one end; a read error may be behind it. The J gene is TRBJ2-5, the V gene TRBV20-1; D gene unclear. The CDR3 runs to 12 residues. In germline, CDR1 is DFQATT, CDR2 SNEGSKA (reference sequence). The CDR3 sequence: CRARRGIETQYF. DNA of the CDR3: TGCAGAGCTAGAAGAGGAATCGAGACCCAGTACTTC.

This clonotype came up a few times. The V call is TRBV4-1, the J call TRBJ2-7; D is unresolved. This CDR3 comprises 13 residues. The V gene lost 2 bases and the J gene lost 3 bases, with 8 bases spanning the gap. CDR1 and CDR2 (germline): MGHRA, YSYEKL. This CDR3 reads CASSQPGDYEQYF. In DNA form, the CDR3 reads TGCGCCAGCAGCCAACCTGGGGACTACGAGCAGTACTTC.

The chain employs TRBV20-1 and TRBJ1-1; D remains unclear. Germline V gene sequence: CDR1 DFQATT, CDR2 SNEGSKA (reference sequence). The CDR3 is 16 residues long. The V end was cut by 1 base, the J end by 0 bases, with 15 bases between. Here the CDR3 DNA reads TGCAGTGCTAGAGGGTTGACGAAGGCCGTGAACACTGAAGCTTTCTTT. This codes for CSARGLTKAVNTEAFF.

This clonotype turned up a few times. The rearrangement uses TRBV7-6 and TRBJ2-1, with 11 positions matching TRBD1. The CDR3 extends over 18 amino acids. Germline loops: CDR1 SGHVS, CDR2 FNYEAQ. With V trimmed by 1 base and J by 5 bases, 10 bases remained unmatched. The chain's CDR3 is CASSLVDIWDRGDNEQFF. The CDR3 nucleotides read TGTGCCAGCAGCTTAGTGGATATTTGGGACAGGGGGGACAATGAGCAGTTCTTC.

This clonotype was observed many times. The V gene is TRBV25-1, the J gene TRBJ2-1; D is possibly TRBD2 (6 bases). V lost 5 bases and J 3 bases, leaving 11 bases between the germline ends. CDR1 MGHDK and CDR2 SYGVNS come from the germline V gene. The CDR3 has 14 residues. CDR3 loop: CASSLRGDYNEQFF. Here the CDR3 DNA reads TGTGCCAGCAGTCTCCGCGGGGACTACAATGAGCAGTTCTTC.

A few counts support this clonotype. This rearrangement joins TRBV20-1 to TRBJ1-1; possibly TRBD1 for D (6 bases). V was trimmed by 0 bases and J by 0 bases, leaving 11 bases between them. The CDR3 length is 15 residues. The germline gives CDR1 DFQATT, CDR2 SNEGSKA (reference sequence). The CDR3 sequence: CSAREGDILNTEAFF. As DNA, the CDR3 is TGCAGTGCTAGAGAGGGGGACATTTTGAACACTGAAGCTTTCTTT.

The rearrangement uses TRBV5-8 and TRBJ1-3; D uncertain. This CDR3 has 15 residues. Looked up from germline, CDR1 is SGHTS and CDR2 is YDEGEE. V shed 2 bases and J shed 0 bases, with 9 bases lying between them. CDR3 sequence reads: CASSLLSGSGNTIYF. In nucleotides, the CDR3 is TGTGCCAGCAGCTTACTATCGGGCTCTGGAAACACCATATATTTT.

The chain's CDR3 is CASSLGAGDSPLHF. DNA of the CDR3: TGCGCCAGCAGCTTGGGGGCAGGAGATTCACCCCTCCACTTT. The chain has TRBV5-1 and TRBJ1-6; D call uncertain. V lost 0 bases to trimming and J lost 8 bases, with 9 bases between them. Germline loops: CDR1 SGHRS, CDR2 YFSETQ. This CDR3 contains 14 residues.

The V gene is TRBV16, the J gene TRBJ2-3; D is unclear. This CDR3 has 16 residues. Germline values: CDR1 KGHSY, CDR2 FQNENV. The V end lost 4 bases, the J end lost 2 bases, and 16 bases lay between the germline ends. The CDR3 DNA reads as TGTGCCAGCAGCCCGCGTCGGGTCTCCACCACAGATACGCAGTATTTT. Its translation is CASSPRRVSTTDTQYF.

CDR3 sequence reads: CASSRDRVGSYEQYF. The DNA for the CDR3 is TGCGCCAGCAGCCGGGACAGGGTGGGGTCCTACGAGCAGTACTTC. V and J are TRBV4-3 and TRBJ2-7, with TRBD1 identical over 9 bases. This CDR3 spans 15 amino acids. The V gene's germline CDR1 is LGHNA and CDR2 YSLEER. V lost 4 bases, J lost 1 base, and 5 bases stayed unmatched.

This clonotype has only a few counts. This chain uses TRBV9 with TRBJ1-5; 7 nucleotides align to TRBD1. The CDR3 has 21 amino acids. V lost 0 bases to trimming and J lost 0 bases; unmatched junction nucleotides: 18. The germline V gene has CDR1 SGDLS and CDR2 YYNGEE. The CDR3 nucleotides read TGTGCCAGCAGCGTAGAGTGGGGACAGCCAACAATGAGATATAGCAATCAGCCCCAGCATTTT. It codes for CASSVEWGQPTMRYSNQPQHF.

This rearrangement joins TRBV29-1 to TRBJ2-7; 10 bases line up with TRBD1. This CDR3 is built from 13 residues. J gave up 5 bases and V 7 bases, and 8 bases lay outside the gene matches. Germline V gene lookup returns CDR1 SQVTM and CDR2 ANQGSEA. CDR3 region: CSAPGGTGDEQYF. Here the CDR3 DNA reads TGCAGCGCCCCTGGGGGGACAGGGGACGAGCAGTACTTC.

V and J are TRBV29-1 and TRBJ2-1, with D unclear. Germline V gene lookup returns CDR1 SQVTM and CDR2 ANQGSEA. This CDR3 is 12 amino acids long. Deletions cut 3 bases from V and 5 bases from J, with 8 bases between. The CDR3 loop reads CSVDKYNNEQFF. For the CDR3, the DNA is TGCAGCGTTGACAAGTATAACAATGAGCAGTTCTTC.

This clonotype was detected only a few times. This chain connects TRBV25-1 to TRBJ2-7, with D unclear. CDR1 is MGHDK and CDR2 is SYGVNS in the germline V gene. The CDR3 totals 12 residues. The V and J ends lost 2 bases and 5 bases respectively, with 7 bases between them. Here the CDR3 reads CASSEGWNEQYF. The CDR3 DNA follows: TGTGCCAGCAGTGAAGGGTGGAACGAGCAGTACTTC.

The chain combines TRBV7-2 with TRBJ2-3; D remains ambiguous. Germline CDR1 is SGHTA and CDR2 is FQGNSA. Trimming pared 1 base from V and 5 bases from J, leaving 7 bases between. CDR3 length: 13 amino acids. Here the CDR3 reads CASSLVTQDTQYF. The CDR3 bases are TGTGCCAGCAGCTTAGTGACCCAAGATACGCAGTATTTT.

This clonotype has only a few counts. The chain employs TRBV11-2 and TRBJ2-1; TRBD2 agrees at 14 bases. With V trimmed by 5 bases and J by 8 bases, 14 bases remained unmatched. CDR3 length equals 18 residues. CDR1 and CDR2 (germline): SGHAT, FQNNGV. The CDR3 DNA is TGTGCCAGCAGCCGGATGACTAGCGGGGGGGTACGGGGTTATGAGCAGTTCTTC. Protein sequence: CASSRMTSGGVRGYEQFF.

This clonotype was counted between two and nine times. This chain links TRBV27 with TRBJ2-1, with 10 positions matching TRBD2. CDR3 length: 18 amino acids. Germline V gives CDR1 MNHEY, CDR2 SMNVEV (reference sequence). V shed 1 base, J shed 4 bases, and the junction held 10 bases outside the gene matches. CDR3 bases: TGTGCCAGCAGTTTATATAGCGGGGGGCGGGTGGATTACAATGAGCAGTTCTTC. It translates to CASSLYSGGRVDYNEQFF.

V gene TRBV12-3 or TRBV12-4 combines with J gene TRBJ2-1; 7 nucleotides line up with TRBD2. The CDR3 is made up of 14 amino acids. Trimming took 6 bases from V and 6 from J; bases not matched to a gene: 8. The CDR3 protein is CASSLGGKGNEQFF. In DNA, the CDR3 is TGTGCCAGCAGCCTGGGGGGGAAGGGCAATGAGCAGTTCTTC.